These 27 T cell receptor beta chains came from one sample sequenced in a study of cytomegalovirus exposure and HLA in healthy donors. The primer mix had 60 Vbeta and 13 Jbeta primers. The protocol was immunoSEQ multiplex PCR, while the TCRdb copy is restricted to in-frame clones and leaves out a portion. The sample shows over 80,000 clones, 70% to 85% of them seen only once. Sequencing was done on a sample of PBMCs. The source is a man aged 50-59 years in good health and CMV-seronegative.

V and J are TRBV6-1 and TRBJ2-1; D gene uncertain. Germline V lookup: CDR1 MNHNS, CDR2 SASEGT. V lost 8 bases and J 6 bases, leaving 17 bases between the germline ends. The CDR3 extends over 14 amino acids. The CDR3 coding sequence is TGTGCCAGCGGGTCCAGAGGAACCTTCAATGAGCAGTTCTTC. Protein sequence: CASGSRGTFNEQFF.

This clone has more than one count but fewer than ten. V usage is TRBV21-1 and J usage is TRBJ1-1. TRBV21-1 is termed a pseudogene. This CDR3 has 14 residues. The DNA of the CDR3 is TGTGCCAGCAGCAAAAAGAGGCGTAACACTGAAGCTTTCTTT. Translating gives CASSKKRRNTEAFF.

The chain employs TRBV7-2 and TRBJ2-7; D is perhaps TRBD2 (5 bases). This CDR3 is built from 14 residues. The V gene lost 5 bases and the J gene lost 5 bases, with 16 bases spanning the gap. Germline V gene lookup returns CDR1 SGHTA and CDR2 FQGNSA. The CDR3 sequence: CASSQGLFRHEQYF. CDR3 in DNA: TGTGCCAGCAGCCAAGGACTCTTTCGGCACGAGCAGTACTTC. The full variable domain, completed using reference TRBV7-2 and TRBJ2-7, is GAGVSQSPSNKVTEKGKDVELRCDPISGHTALYWYRQSLGQGLEFLIYFQGNSAPDKSGLPSDRFSAERTGGSVSTLTIQRTQQEDSAVYLCASSQGLFRHEQYFGPGTRLTVT.

This clone appeared a few times. V usage is TRBV6-5 and J usage is TRBJ1-1; TRBD1 aligns across 7 bases. Germline CDR1 is MNHEY and CDR2 is SVGAGI. The ends lost 5 bases at V and 1 base at J; junction bases unmatched: 4. This CDR3 is 14 amino acids long. The CDR3 region has the DNA TGTGCCAGCAGTCCCGGGACAGCGAACACTGAAGCTTTCTTT. Its protein is CASSPGTANTEAFF.

The chain links TRBV5-1 to TRBJ2-3, with a tentative D call TRBD2 (6 bases). Germline V CDR1 and CDR2: SGHRS, YFSETQ. The CDR3 is 14 residues long. The germline V and J ends were trimmed by 5 bases and 4 bases, with 14 bases remaining between them. The CDR3 sequence: CASRPLASADTQYF. CDR3 coding DNA: TGCGCCAGCAGACCCCTAGCGTCGGCAGATACGCAGTATTTT. Filled out from reference TRBV5-1 and TRBJ2-3, the complete variable domain reads KAGVTQTPRYLIKTRGQQVTLSCSPISGHRSVSWYQQTPGQGLQFLFEYFSETQRNKGNFPGRFSGRQFSNSRSEMNVSTLELGDSALYLCASRPLASADTQYFGPGTRLTVL.

This clone was detected once. Other DNA sequences in the sample encode the same CDR3. This chain uses TRBV28 with TRBJ1-2; weak D call: TRBD1 (5 bases). V gave up 2 bases and J gave up 0 bases, with 10 bases separating them. The CDR3 is 15 residues long. Germline CDR1 MDHEN, CDR2 SYDVKM. The CDR3 coding sequence is TGTGCCAGCAGTTTAGGGGGGAGAGCTAACTATGGCTACACCTTC. Translation gives CASSLGGRANYGYTF.

The chain combines TRBV19 with TRBJ2-3; maybe TRBD1 (6 bases). Trimming removed 5 bases from V and 6 bases from J, with 12 bases in between. Germline CDR1 is LNHDA and CDR2 is SQIVND (reference sequence). CDR3 length: 13 residues. Here the CDR3 reads CASSLPDSDTQYF. The DNA of the CDR3 is TGTGCCAGTAGTCTTCCGGACAGCGATACGCAGTATTTT. Combining the CDR3 with reference TRBV19 and TRBJ2-3 gives the whole variable domain DGGITQSPKYLFRKEGQNVTLSCEQNLNHDAMYWYRQDPGQGLRLIYYSQIVNDFQKGDIAEGYSVSREKKESFPLTVTSAQKNPTAFYLCASSLPDSDTQYFGPGTRLTVL.

The chain uses TRBV9 and TRBJ2-7; TRBD1 matches at 8 bases. The trim removed 4 bases at V and 5 bases at J, leaving 11 bases unmatched. CDR1 is SGDLS, CDR2 YYNGEE, per germline. CDR3 length equals 15 residues. The CDR3 DNA reads as TGTGCCAGCAGCCCCACAGGACAGGGCCCCCACGAGCAGTACTTC. Its protein product is CASSPTGQGPHEQYF.

The sample holds a few counts of this clone. The chain joins TRBV28 to TRBJ2-5, with 8 bases identical to TRBD1. TRBJ2-7 matches the DNA end more closely, so the J call is doubtful. Germline values: CDR1 MDHEN, CDR2 SYDVKM. This CDR3 is built from 16 residues. The CDR3 bases are TGTGCCAGCAGTCGCACCCCCAGACAGGGGTCCTACGAGCAGTACTTC. It encodes CASSRTPRQGSYEQYF.

This clone was counted a few times. In nucleotides, the CDR3 is TGTGCCAGCAGCGGGACTAGCGTCGAGCAGTACTTC. Translated, it gives CASSGTSVEQYF. This chain joins TRBV27 and TRBJ2-7; 10 nucleotides line up with TRBD2. The germline CDR1 and CDR2 sequences are MNHEY and SMNVEV (reference sequence). The CDR3 has 12 residues. The V and J ends lost 6 bases and 6 bases, in that order; junction bases with no gene match: 2.

The chain employs TRBV27 and TRBJ2-4, with TRBD2 identical over 8 bases. CDR1 is MNHEY, CDR2 SMNVEV, per germline (reference sequence). The trim removed 10 bases at V and 6 bases at J, leaving 5 bases unmatched. The CDR3 extends over 12 amino acids. The CDR3 reads CATAGAGNIQYF. CDR3 coding DNA: TGTGCCACAGCGGGAGCGGGAAACATTCAGTACTTC.

On this clone: Compared with germline, one end of the junction differs, possibly owing to a read error. This rearrangement joins TRBV9 to TRBJ1-1; 9 bases agree with TRBD1. The CDR3 has 13 amino acids. Germline V gene data show CDR1 as SGDLS and CDR2 as YYNGEE. The CDR3 reads CASSTTGQGVASF. Here the CDR3 DNA reads TGTGCCAGCAGCACCACGGGACAGGGTGTGGCTAGTTTT. Filled out from reference TRBV9 and TRBJ1-1, the complete variable domain reads DSGVTQTPKHLITATGQRVTLRCSPRSGDLSVYWYQQSLDQGLQFLIQYYNGEERAKGNILERFSAQQFPDLHSELNLSSLELGDSALYFCASSTTGQGVASFGQGTRLTVV.

This rearrangement joins TRBV27 to TRBJ2-4; TRBD1 matches at 10 bases. From germline, CDR1 is MNHEY and CDR2 SMNVEV (reference sequence). Losses at the gene ends were 6 bases for V and 8 bases for J; bases not matched to a gene: 7. This CDR3 is built from 14 residues. Written as DNA, the CDR3 is TGTGCCAGCAGGACCGGGACAGGGGAAGACATTCAGTACTTC. Translated: CASRTGTGEDIQYF.

This chain links TRBV11-3 with TRBJ2-1, with 9 bases lining up with TRBD1. The CDR3 extends over 16 amino acids. Germline V gene sequence: CDR1 SGHNT, CDR2 YENEEA. The V segment lost 2 bases and the J segment 2 bases; nucleotides outside the gene matches: 4. The CDR3 is CASSLRGQGTYNEQFF. The CDR3 nucleotides read TGTGCCAGCAGCTTAAGGGGACAGGGAACCTACAATGAGCAGTTCTTC.

There are a few counts of this clone. This sequence joins TRBV28 and TRBJ1-6; 7 bases agree with TRBD1. The V and J ends lost 10 bases and 4 bases, in that order; junction bases with no gene match: 10. Per the germline V gene, CDR1 is MDHEN and CDR2 is SYDVKM. This CDR3 is 15 amino acids long. CDR3 in amino acids: CATQDRERYNSPLHF. CDR3 DNA sequence: TGTGCCACCCAAGACAGGGAAAGATATAATTCACCCCTCCACTTT.

The CDR3 nucleotides read TGTGCCAGCAGCTTAGACGGGGGAGGCAATCAGCCCCAGCATTTT. Protein: CASSLDGGGNQPQHF. V gene TRBV11-2 combines with J gene TRBJ1-5; D possibly corresponds to TRBD1 (5 bases). With 0 bases removed from V and 2 bases from J, the gap between germline ends came to 8 bases. Per germline, CDR1 SGHAT and CDR2 FQNNGV. The CDR3 is 15 amino acids.

The chain combines TRBV27 with TRBJ2-5; TRBD2 matches 8 bases. In germline, CDR1 is MNHEY, CDR2 SMNVEV (reference sequence). The CDR3 sequence is 15 residues long. The ends lost 6 bases at V and 7 bases at J; junction bases unmatched: 13. In DNA, the CDR3 is TGTGCCAGCAGATACAATAGCGGGATCCCCCGGACCCAGTACTTC. It yields the protein CASRYNSGIPRTQYF.

This clone was recorded a few times. This chain links TRBV4-1 with TRBJ2-7; tentative D call: TRBD2 (5 bases). This CDR3 has 14 residues. Trimming shortened V by 0 bases and J by 6 bases, and 12 bases separated the two germline ends. The germline V gene encodes CDR1 MGHRA and CDR2 YSYEKL. The CDR3 is CASSQDLSRGEQYF. The CDR3 nucleotides read TGCGCCAGCAGCCAAGACCTATCCCGGGGCGAGCAGTACTTC.

This chain links TRBV5-4 with TRBJ2-2, with 7 bases matching TRBD1. This CDR3 region has 17 residues. In germline, CDR1 is SGHNT, CDR2 YYREEE (reference sequence). V trimming: 1 base; J trimming: 0 bases; junction bases outside the gene matches: 6. The CDR3 spells CASSLLAGTANTGELFF. CDR3 nucleotides: TGTGCCAGCAGCTTGTTAGCCGGGACAGCGAACACCGGGGAGCTGTTTTTT.

A few counts support this clone. This sequence joins TRBV6-5 and TRBJ2-1, with D perhaps TRBD2 (6 bases). The CDR3 length is 12 residues. V lost 5 bases and J 7 bases, leaving 9 bases between the germline ends. The V gene's germline CDR1 is MNHEY and CDR2 SVGAGI. CDR3 amino acids: CASSRGGNEQFF. In nucleotides, the CDR3 is TGTGCCAGCAGTCGAGGAGGGAATGAGCAGTTCTTC.

The CDR3 region is CASTVLGREETQYF. As DNA, the CDR3 is TGTGCCAGCACTGTCCTCGGGAGGGAGGAGACCCAGTACTTC. The chain is built from TRBV25-1 and TRBJ2-5, with 8 nucleotides matching TRBD2. CDR1 MGHDK and CDR2 SYGVNS come from the germline V gene. The ends lost 7 bases at V and 5 bases at J; junction bases unmatched: 9. The length of the CDR3 is 14 residues.

This clone appeared a single time. This chain links TRBV7-9 with TRBJ1-1, with 9 nucleotides matching TRBD1. Germline V lookup: CDR1 SEHNR, CDR2 FQNEAQ (reference sequence). Trimming took 1 base from V and 11 from J; bases not matched to a gene: 17. This CDR3 is 17 amino acids long. DNA of the CDR3: TGTGCCAGCAGCTTAGTGTTTGGGACAGGGAGGGTTATGAACGCTTTCTTT. Translating it yields CASSLVFGTGRVMNAFF.

V and J are TRBV6-1 and TRBJ2-1; 10 bases line up with TRBD2. Germline V lookup: CDR1 MNHNS, CDR2 SASEGT. This CDR3 spans 16 amino acids. J gave up 8 bases and V 3 bases, and 10 bases lay outside the gene matches. The CDR3 here is CASSDGAGGPVDEQFF. In DNA, the CDR3 is TGTGCCAGCAGTGATGGAGCGGGAGGGCCGGTGGATGAGCAGTTCTTC.

V is TRBV7-2 and J is TRBJ2-7; no reliable D call. The germline V gene encodes CDR1 SGHTA and CDR2 FQGNSA. The length of the CDR3 is 13 residues. Trimming left V 5 bases short and J 1 base short, with 9 bases between. CDR3: CASSHPRSYEQYF. CDR3 DNA: TGTGCCAGCAGCCACCCCCGGTCCTACGAGCAGTACTTC.

This chain uses TRBV5-1 with TRBJ2-6; 11 positions agree with TRBD2. The CDR3 length is 19 residues. Trimming cost V 1 base and J 0 bases; bases outside gene matches: 6. Germline V CDR1 and CDR2: SGHRS, YFSETQ. The DNA for the CDR3 is TGCGCCAGCAGCTTGACCGGGACTAGCGGTTCCTCTGGGGCCAACGTCCTGACTTTC. Residues: CASSLTGTSGSSGANVLTF.

The genes are TRBV29-1 and TRBJ2-5; a weak D match, TRBD1 (6 bases). Germline CDR1 SQVTM, CDR2 ANQGSEA. The length of the CDR3 is 14 residues. Trimming cost V 2 bases and J 5 bases, with 15 bases left between them. CDR3 sequence reads: CSVEKYRAAETQYF. The CDR3 nucleotides are TGCAGCGTTGAAAAATACAGGGCCGCGGAGACCCAGTACTTC.

The genes are TRBV6-4 and TRBJ1-2; 10 nucleotides match TRBD1. CDR3 length: 15 amino acids. Trimming removed 6 bases from V and 8 bases from J; junction bases left unmatched: 12. Per germline, CDR1 MRHNA and CDR2 SNTAGT. CDR3 bases: TGTGCCAGCAGCCCCGGGGACAGGGGCTATGGGGGCTACACCTTC. Its protein product is CASSPGDRGYGGYTF.